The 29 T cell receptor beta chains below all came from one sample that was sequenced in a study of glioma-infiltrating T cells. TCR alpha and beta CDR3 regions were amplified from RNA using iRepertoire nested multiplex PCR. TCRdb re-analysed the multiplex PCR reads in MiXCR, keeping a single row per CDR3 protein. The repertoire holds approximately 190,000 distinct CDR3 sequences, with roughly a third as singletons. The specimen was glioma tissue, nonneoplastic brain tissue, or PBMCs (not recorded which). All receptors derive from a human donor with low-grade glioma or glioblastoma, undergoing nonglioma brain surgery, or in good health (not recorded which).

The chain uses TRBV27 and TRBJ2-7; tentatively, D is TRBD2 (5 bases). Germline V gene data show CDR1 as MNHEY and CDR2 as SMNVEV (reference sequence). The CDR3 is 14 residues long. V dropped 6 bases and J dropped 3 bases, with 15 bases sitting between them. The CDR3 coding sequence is TGTGCCAGCAGCTCTCTACTAGACAACTACGAGCAGTACTTC. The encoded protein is CASSSLLDNYEQYF.

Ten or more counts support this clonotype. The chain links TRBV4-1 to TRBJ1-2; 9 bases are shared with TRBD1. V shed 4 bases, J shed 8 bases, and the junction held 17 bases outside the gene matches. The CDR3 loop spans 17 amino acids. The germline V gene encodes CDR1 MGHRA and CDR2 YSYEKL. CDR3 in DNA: TGCGCCAGCAGCCCCGAAAAGGACAGGGGCTTCCTATCCGGCTACACCTTC. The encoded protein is CASSPEKDRGFLSGYTF.

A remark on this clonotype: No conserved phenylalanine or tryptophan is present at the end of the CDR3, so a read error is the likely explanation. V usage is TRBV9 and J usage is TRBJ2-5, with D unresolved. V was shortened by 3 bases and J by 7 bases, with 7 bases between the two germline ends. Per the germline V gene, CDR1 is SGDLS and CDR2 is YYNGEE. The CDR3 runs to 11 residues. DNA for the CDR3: TGTGCCAGCAGCGGTGGAATGACCCAGTACTCC. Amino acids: CASSGGMTQYS.

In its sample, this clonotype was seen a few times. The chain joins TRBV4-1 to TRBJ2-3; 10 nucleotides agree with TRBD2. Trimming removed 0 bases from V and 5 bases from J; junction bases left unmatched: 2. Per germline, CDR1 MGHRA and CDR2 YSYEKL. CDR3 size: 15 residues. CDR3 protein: CASSQDPSGRDTQYF. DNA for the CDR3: TGCGCCAGCAGCCAAGATCCTAGCGGGAGAGATACGCAGTATTTT.

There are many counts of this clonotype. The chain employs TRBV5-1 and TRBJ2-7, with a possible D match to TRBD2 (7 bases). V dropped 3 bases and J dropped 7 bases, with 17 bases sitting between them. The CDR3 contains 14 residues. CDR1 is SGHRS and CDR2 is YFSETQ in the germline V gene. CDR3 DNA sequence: TGCGCCAGCAGCTCGGGGGCGGGAGAAGGGGAGCAGTACTTC. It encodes CASSSGAGEGEQYF.

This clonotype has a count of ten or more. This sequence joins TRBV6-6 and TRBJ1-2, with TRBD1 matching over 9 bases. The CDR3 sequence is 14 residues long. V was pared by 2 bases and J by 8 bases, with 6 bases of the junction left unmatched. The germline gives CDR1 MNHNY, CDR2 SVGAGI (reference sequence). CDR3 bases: TGTGCCAGCAGTTACACTGACAGGGGGGAGGGCTACACCTTC. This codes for CASSYTDRGEGYTF.

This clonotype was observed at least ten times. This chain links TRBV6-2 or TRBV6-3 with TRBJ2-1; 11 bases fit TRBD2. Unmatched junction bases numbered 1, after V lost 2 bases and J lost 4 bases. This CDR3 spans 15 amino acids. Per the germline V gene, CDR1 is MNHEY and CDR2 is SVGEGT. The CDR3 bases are TGTGCCAGCAGTTACGCTAGCGGGAGGTACAATGAGCAGTTCTTC. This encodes CASSYASGRYNEQFF.

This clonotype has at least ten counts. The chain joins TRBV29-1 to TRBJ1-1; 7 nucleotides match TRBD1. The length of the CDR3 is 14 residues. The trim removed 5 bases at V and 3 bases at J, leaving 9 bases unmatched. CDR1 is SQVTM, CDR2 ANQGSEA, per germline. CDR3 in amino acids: CSVKQGRWYTEAFF. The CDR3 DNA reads TGCAGCGTTAAACAGGGGCGGTGGTACACTGAAGCTTTCTTT.

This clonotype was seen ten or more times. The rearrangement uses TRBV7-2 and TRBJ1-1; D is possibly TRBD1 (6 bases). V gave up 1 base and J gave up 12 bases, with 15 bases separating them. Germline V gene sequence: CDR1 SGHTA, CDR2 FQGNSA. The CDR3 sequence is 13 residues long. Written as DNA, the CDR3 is TGTGCCAGCAGCTTAGGGGCTGGGACAACGCCTTTCTTT. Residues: CASSLGAGTTPFF.

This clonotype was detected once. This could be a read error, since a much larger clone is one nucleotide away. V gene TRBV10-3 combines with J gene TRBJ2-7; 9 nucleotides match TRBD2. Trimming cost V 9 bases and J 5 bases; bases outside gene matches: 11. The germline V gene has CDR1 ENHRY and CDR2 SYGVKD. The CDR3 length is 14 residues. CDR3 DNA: TGTGCCATGAGTACTACTAGCGGGTATAACGAGCAGTACTTC. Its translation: CAMSTTSGYNEQYF.

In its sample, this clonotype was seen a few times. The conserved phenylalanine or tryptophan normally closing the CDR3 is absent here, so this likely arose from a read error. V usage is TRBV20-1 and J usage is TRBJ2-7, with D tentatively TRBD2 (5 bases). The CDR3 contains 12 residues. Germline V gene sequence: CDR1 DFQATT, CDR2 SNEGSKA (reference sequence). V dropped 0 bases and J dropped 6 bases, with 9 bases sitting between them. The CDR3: CSARDPEAEQYL. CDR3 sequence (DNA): TGCAGTGCTAGAGATCCGGAGGCCGAGCAGTACCTC.

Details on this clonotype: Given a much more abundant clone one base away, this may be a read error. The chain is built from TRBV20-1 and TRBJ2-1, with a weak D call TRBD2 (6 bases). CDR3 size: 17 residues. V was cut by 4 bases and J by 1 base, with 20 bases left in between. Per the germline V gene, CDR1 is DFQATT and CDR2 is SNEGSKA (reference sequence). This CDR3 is CSAIGASRRGSYNEQFF. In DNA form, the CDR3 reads TGCAGTGCTATAGGTGCTAGCCGGAGGGGTTCCTACAATGAGCAGTTCTTC.

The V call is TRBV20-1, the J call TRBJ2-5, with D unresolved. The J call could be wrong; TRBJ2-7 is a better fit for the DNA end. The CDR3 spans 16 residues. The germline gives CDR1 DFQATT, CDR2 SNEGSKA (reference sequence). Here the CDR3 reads CSAGEFWADRSYEQYF. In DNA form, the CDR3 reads TGCAGTGCCGGTGAATTCTGGGCTGACCGATCCTACGAGCAGTACTTC.

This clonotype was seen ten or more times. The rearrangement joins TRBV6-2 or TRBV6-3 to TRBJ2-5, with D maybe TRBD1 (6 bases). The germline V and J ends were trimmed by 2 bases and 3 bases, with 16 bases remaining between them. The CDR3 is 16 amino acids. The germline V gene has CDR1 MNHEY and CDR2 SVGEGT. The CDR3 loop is CASSYPAGTPEETQYF. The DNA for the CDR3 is TGTGCCAGCAGTTACCCCGCCGGGACACCAGAAGAGACCCAGTACTTC.

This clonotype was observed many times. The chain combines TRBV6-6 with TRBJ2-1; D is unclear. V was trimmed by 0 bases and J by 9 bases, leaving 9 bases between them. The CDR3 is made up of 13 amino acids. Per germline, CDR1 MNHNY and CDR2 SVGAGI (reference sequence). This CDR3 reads CASSYSSGAEQFF. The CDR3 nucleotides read TGTGCCAGCAGTTACTCGAGTGGTGCTGAGCAGTTCTTC.

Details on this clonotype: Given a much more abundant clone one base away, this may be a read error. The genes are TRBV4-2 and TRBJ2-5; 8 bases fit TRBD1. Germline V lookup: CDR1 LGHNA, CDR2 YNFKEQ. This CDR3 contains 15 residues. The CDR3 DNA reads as TGTGCCATCAGCTGGGGAGACAGGGGCGCAGAGACCCAGTACTTC. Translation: CAISWGDRGAETQYF.

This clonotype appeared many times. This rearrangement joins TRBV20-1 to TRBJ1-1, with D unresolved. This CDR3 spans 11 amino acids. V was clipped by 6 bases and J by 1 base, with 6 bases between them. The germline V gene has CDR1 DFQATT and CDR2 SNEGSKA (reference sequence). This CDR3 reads CSAIPNTEAFF. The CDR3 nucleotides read TGCAGTGCCATCCCGAACACTGAAGCTTTCTTT.

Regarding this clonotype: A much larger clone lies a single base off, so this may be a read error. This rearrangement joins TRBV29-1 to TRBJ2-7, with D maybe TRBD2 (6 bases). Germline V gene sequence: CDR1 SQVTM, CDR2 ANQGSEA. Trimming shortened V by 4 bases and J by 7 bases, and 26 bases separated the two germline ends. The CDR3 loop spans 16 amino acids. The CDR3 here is CSVGGYAGTAYNEQYF. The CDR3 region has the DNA TGCAGCGTTGGCGGTTACGCGGGAACAGCCTACAATGAGCAGTACTTC.

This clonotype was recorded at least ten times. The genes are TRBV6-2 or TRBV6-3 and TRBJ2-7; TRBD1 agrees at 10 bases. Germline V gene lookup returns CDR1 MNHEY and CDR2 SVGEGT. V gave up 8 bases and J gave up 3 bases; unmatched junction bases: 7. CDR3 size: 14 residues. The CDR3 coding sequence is TGTGCCAGCGACAAGACAGGGGGCTTCTACGAGCAGTACTTC. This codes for CASDKTGGFYEQYF.

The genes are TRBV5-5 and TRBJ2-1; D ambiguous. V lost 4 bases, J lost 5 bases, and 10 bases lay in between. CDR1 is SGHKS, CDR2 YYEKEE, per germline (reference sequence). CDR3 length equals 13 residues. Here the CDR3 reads CASSPGVDNEQFF. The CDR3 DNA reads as TGTGCCAGCAGCCCTGGAGTTGACAATGAGCAGTTCTTC.

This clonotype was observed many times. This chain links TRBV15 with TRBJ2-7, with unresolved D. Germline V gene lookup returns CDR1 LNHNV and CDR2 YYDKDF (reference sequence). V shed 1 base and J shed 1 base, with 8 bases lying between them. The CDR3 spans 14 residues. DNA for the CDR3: TGTGCCACCAGCAGAGGACCGCAGTCCTACGAGCAGTACTTC. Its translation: CATSRGPQSYEQYF.

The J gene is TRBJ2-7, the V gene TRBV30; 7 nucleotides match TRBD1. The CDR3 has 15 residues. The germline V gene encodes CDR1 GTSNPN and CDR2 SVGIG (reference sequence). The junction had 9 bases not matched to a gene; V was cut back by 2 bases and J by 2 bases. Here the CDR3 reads CAWSTRQGQPYEQYF. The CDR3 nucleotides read TGTGCCTGGAGTACTAGACAGGGTCAGCCCTACGAGCAGTACTTC.

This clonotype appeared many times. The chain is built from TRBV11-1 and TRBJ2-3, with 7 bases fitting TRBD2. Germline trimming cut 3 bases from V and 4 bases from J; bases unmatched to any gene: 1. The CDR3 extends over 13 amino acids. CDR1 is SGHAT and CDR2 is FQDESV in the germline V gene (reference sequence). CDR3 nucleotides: TGTGCCAGCAGCTTTGGACTAGCAGATACGCAGTATTTT. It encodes CASSFGLADTQYF.

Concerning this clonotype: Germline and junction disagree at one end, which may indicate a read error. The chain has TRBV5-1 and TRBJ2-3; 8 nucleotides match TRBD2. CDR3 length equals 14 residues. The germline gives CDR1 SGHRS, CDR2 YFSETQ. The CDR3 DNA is TGCTCCAGCTCAGCGGGAGAAGGCACAGATACGCAGTATTTT. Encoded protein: CSSSAGEGTDTQYF.

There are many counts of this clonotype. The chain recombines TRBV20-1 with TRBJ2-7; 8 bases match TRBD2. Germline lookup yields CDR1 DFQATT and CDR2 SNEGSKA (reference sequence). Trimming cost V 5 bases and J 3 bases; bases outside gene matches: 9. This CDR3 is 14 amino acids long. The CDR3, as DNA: TGCAGTGCTGAAGCTAGCGGGCCAAGCTACGAGCAGTACTTC. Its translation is CSAEASGPSYEQYF.

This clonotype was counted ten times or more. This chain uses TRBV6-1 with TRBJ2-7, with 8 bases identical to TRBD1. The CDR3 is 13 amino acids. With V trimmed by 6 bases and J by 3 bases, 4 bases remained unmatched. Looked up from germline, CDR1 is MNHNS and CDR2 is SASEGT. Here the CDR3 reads CASRQGQVYEQYF. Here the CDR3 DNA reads TGTGCCAGCAGACAGGGACAGGTCTACGAGCAGTACTTC.

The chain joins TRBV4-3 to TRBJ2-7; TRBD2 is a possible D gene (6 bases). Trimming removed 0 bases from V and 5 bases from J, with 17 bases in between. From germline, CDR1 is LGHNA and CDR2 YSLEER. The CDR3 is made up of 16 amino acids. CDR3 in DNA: TGCGCCAGCAGCCAAGATCGCGTCAGCGGGCCCAACGAGCAGTACTTC. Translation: CASSQDRVSGPNEQYF.

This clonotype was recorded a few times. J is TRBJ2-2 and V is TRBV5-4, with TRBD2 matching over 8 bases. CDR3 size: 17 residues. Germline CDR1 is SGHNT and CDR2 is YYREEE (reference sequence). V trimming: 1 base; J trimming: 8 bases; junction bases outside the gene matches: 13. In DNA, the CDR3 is TGTGCCAGCAGCTTGTCCCTGACTAACGGGAGGGCGGGGGAGCTGTTTTTT. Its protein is CASSLSLTNGRAGELFF.

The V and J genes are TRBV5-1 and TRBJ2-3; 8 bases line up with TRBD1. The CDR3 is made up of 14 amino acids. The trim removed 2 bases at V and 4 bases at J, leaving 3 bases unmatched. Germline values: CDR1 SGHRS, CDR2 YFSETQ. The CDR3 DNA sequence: TGCGCCAGCAGCTTCGGACAGGGAGCAGATACGCAGTATTTT. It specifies CASSFGQGADTQYF.